This TCR beta chain was sequenced during a study of blood T cell repertoires in COVID-19. V was shortened by 4 bases and J by 2 bases, with 9 bases between the two germline ends. CDR1 and CDR2 (germline): SGHAT, FQDESV (reference sequence). This CDR3 is built from 15 residues. TCRdb's copy holds only in-frame clones and misses some; the assay was immunoSEQ multiplex PCR. The table shows 250,000 to 350,000 clones, with just over 85% occurring only once. The origin of this receptor is a woman aged 18-29 years who had recovered from COVID-19. Sequencing was carried out using PBMCs or T cells enriched from blood (not recorded which). This sequence joins TRBV11-1 and TRBJ2-6; tentatively, D is TRBD1 (6 bases). CDR3 loop: CASSSQGAGANVLTF. As DNA, the CDR3 is TGTGCCAGCAGCTCACAGGGAGCTGGGGCCAACGTCCTGACTTTC.